Below, 8 T cell receptor beta chains from the same sample are listed, as sequenced in a study of regulatory T cells in long-lasting Graves disease. Time point: persistent/refractory GD, antithyroid drugs over 5 years with positive TRAb. PBMC-extracted RNA yielded the TCR library. HTBI primers from iRepertoire and Arm-PCR of CDR3 regions yielded the TCR beta libraries. TCRdb fed the multiplex PCR reads into MiXCR, producing one record per CDR3 protein. The sample consists of approximately 400,000 distinct CDR3 sequences, 23% of them appearing once. Sequences were derived from peripheral blood mononuclear cells (PBMCs), sampled when the disease was refractory, from a patient treated with antithyroid drugs. The source of these receptors is a female donor with Graves disease.

The rearrangement joins TRBV9 to TRBJ2-5; tentatively, D is TRBD1 (5 bases). V shed 3 bases and J shed 4 bases, with 16 bases lying between them. The germline gives CDR1 SGDLS, CDR2 YYNGEE. There are 15 residues in the CDR3. This chain's CDR3 is CASSDPGKWGETQYF. The CDR3 nucleotides are TGTGCCAGCAGCGACCCAGGGAAATGGGGAGAGACCCAGTACTTC.

This chain uses TRBV2 with TRBJ2-2; D uncertain. This CDR3 region has 15 residues. The V end lost 6 bases, the J end lost 4 bases, and 15 bases lay between the germline ends. Looked up from germline, CDR1 is SNHLY and CDR2 is FYNNEI. CDR3 in amino acids: CASSRRPVSTGELFF. In nucleotides, the CDR3 is TGTGCCAGCAGCCGCCGACCCGTCAGCACCGGGGAGCTGTTTTTT.

This clonotype has at least ten counts. The chain joins TRBV7-9 to TRBJ2-7; 7 bases line up with TRBD2. Losses at the gene ends were 5 bases for V and 0 bases for J; bases not matched to a gene: 4. The CDR3 contains 14 residues. Germline V CDR1 and CDR2: SEHNR, FQNEAQ (reference sequence). The CDR3 region has the DNA TGTGCCAGCAGCCCCCGGACTAGCTCCTACGAGCAGTACTTC. Amino acids: CASSPRTSSYEQYF.

The chain is built from TRBV3-1 and TRBJ1-3, with TRBD1 matching 7 bases. The V gene's germline CDR1 is LGHDT and CDR2 YNNKEL (reference sequence). The CDR3 is 14 amino acids. Unmatched junction bases numbered 3, after V lost 7 bases and J lost 0 bases. The CDR3 coding sequence is TGTGCCAGCAAAGGGGACAGCTCTGGAAACACCATATATTTT. Protein: CASKGDSSGNTIYF.

This CDR3 reads CASSYVPAIMNTEAFF. In DNA form, the CDR3 reads TGTGCCAGCAGTTACGTACCAGCCATCATGAACACTGAAGCTTTCTTT. The chain is built from TRBV6-2 or TRBV6-3 and TRBJ1-1; no clear D. Germline V lookup: CDR1 MNHEY, CDR2 SVGEGT. CDR3 length equals 16 residues. V lost 2 bases to trimming and J lost 0 bases, with 13 bases between them.

A single count supports this clonotype. With a much larger clone just one base away, this may be a read error. The rearrangement links TRBV2 to TRBJ1-2; unclear D gene. The V gene's germline CDR1 is SNHLY and CDR2 FYNNEI. CDR3 length: 15 residues. The CDR3, as DNA: TGTGTCAGCCTCGGAGGGCGAATAAGTAACTATGGCTACACCTTC. It codes for CVSLGGRISNYGYTF.

The chain is built from TRBV6-1 and TRBJ1-2, with 7 bases lining up with TRBD1. CDR3 length: 15 amino acids. CDR1 is MNHNS and CDR2 is SASEGT in the germline V gene. With 5 bases clipped from V and 5 bases from J, the junction kept 11 bases outside the gene matches. CDR3 sequence: CASSTLAGQLYGYTF. The CDR3 nucleotides read TGTGCCAGCAGTACCCTCGCGGGACAGCTATATGGCTACACCTTC.

This clonotype occurred a few times. The chain combines TRBV29-1 with TRBJ2-5, with no clear D. The CDR3 has 13 residues. Trimming took off 4 bases at V and 1 base at J, with 10 bases between the two ends. CDR1 SQVTM and CDR2 ANQGSEA come from the germline V gene. This CDR3 reads CSVGYPLQETQYF. CDR3 nucleotides: TGCAGCGTTGGATACCCGCTCCAAGAGACCCAGTACTTC.